The sequence of this T cell receptor (beta chain) was determined in a study of shared T cell receptors in the human thymus. The assay was immunoSEQ multiplex PCR, and TCRdb's table has in-frame clones only and misses some. The profile shows more than 550,000 clones, 87% of them singletons. CDR1 MNHEY and CDR2 SVGAGI come from the germline V gene. V was pared by 4 bases and J by 2 bases, with 5 bases of the junction left unmatched. The length of the CDR3 is 16 residues. This clone has only a few counts. These data are also associated with another study on human thymus T cells. In that study: Donor material was obtained from healthy Finnish infants undergoing corrective surgery for congenital heart defects. The study used thymus tissue resected during corrective heart surgery. Blood and thymic repertoires both appeared biased in V and J gene usage.

The clonotype was recovered from a boy under two years old with a congenital heart defect. The source material was thymocytes. The chain couples TRBV6-5 to TRBJ2-3; 11 bases map to TRBD2. In DNA, the CDR3 is TGTGCCAGCAGTTCCCGACTAGCGGGGTACACAGATACGCAGTATTTT. It is translated as CASSSRLAGYTDTQYF.